This T cell receptor beta chain appears in the sequencing data of a study of blood T cells in healthy people across ages (dated by TCRdb to about 2015). For the study in its entirety: In model experiments, template switching captured roughly one uniquely barcoded TCR beta cDNA molecule for every two T cells. To avoid experimental bias, donors of different ages were spread randomly across the sequencing lanes. The study measured age-related changes in TCR beta repertoire diversity using deep sequencing normalized with unique cDNA molecular identifiers. For two donors (one aged 18 to 30 and one aged 80 or older), the study analyzed two additional independent replicas of 1 million unique cDNA reads from the same blood draw. The donors were split into four age groups: young (average around 16 years), middle-aged (more than 35), aged (roughly 60) and long-lived (82).

The donors were a few dozen Caucasian individuals from Russia, aged roughly 6 to 100 years, who were systemically healthy. Each donor gave about 9.8 milliliters of peripheral blood, drawn into EDTA-treated Vacutainer tubes. Ficoll-Paque density-gradient centrifugation was used to isolate PBMCs, with at least 6.5 million per sample. Trizol reagent was used to extract total RNA from PBMCs, with at least 5 micrograms per sample. Naive CD45RAhigh/CD27high T cell percentages were measured by flow cytometry on a PBMC aliquot from every donor. Study-wide findings and limitations: Because the CMV infection status of the donors was unknown, age-related changes in expanded clonotypes may potentially have been confounded. Estimates of total diversity based on one million sequenced T cells were regarded as lower bounds and as underestimates. Bulk unsorted PBMC profiling prevented conclusive comparison of naive and antigen-experienced compartments. Observed TCR beta diversity per million T cells fell roughly linearly with age, and a significant reduction was already apparent by age roughly 40. The percentage of naive T cells measured by flow cytometry correlated strongly with observed TCR beta diversity. Compared with the aged group, the long-lived group had more naive CD4+ T cells, fewer expanded clones and increased TCR diversity, suggesting age selection.

Libraries were made using 5' RACE. Reads for this sample came from an Illumina HiSeq 2500. A second roughly 6 to 12 cycle PCR used a sample-barcoded 5' primer and a J-beta primer mix. Each TCR beta cDNA molecule received a unique molecular identifier from a template-switch 5' adaptor carrying 12 random nucleotides. At least 2.5 million CDR3-containing paired-end reads were obtained from each sample. All of the RNA was converted into first-strand cDNA using the Mint cDNA synthesis kit, with a TRBC-specific oligonucleotide serving as the primer. Following uracil-DNA glycosylase treatment, all cDNA underwent a first 18-cycle PCR with the universal primers M1SS and BC2_uni_R. In the paper's pipeline: For normalization, 1 million high-quality reads were randomly selected from each sample, with every read carrying a distinct molecular identifier. Instead of being binned into consensus sequences, reads that shared molecular identifiers were thrown out. MiTCR, set to a Q25 quality threshold and the strictest error-elimination algorithm, was used for CDR3 identification, clonotype clustering and error correction. A nonparametric unseen species model with Euler transformation was used to estimate lower-bound total TCR beta diversity. The public sequencing data were trimmed at Q25 with fastp and processed into clonotypes with MiXCR by TCRdb, which kept only in-frame beta chains. Rows are combined by CDR3 protein, so each entry shows the most common genes and DNA. TCRdb, rather than the study authors, made the V and J calls. The sample profile shows over a million distinct CDR3 sequences; approximately 42% of them were found once. Of the sample, roughly 7.7% is held by the ten largest clones.

V sheds 5 bases and J sheds 8 bases, leaving 16 bases between their ends. CDR1 MNHNY and CDR2 SVGAGI are derived from the germline V gene (reference sequence). Reading from cysteine to phenylalanine, the CDR3 counts 14 amino acids. Only the CDR3 portion is preserved as DNA: 42 bases, with reading frame beginning at the first base. For this clonotype: It lacks a known antigen. Base qualities are missing; no much larger clone stands one base away.

Sequencing used blood. The chain employs TRBV6-6 and TRBJ2-1, with a weak D call of TRBD2 (6 bases match). This TCR came from a woman between 18 and 30 years old in good health. The bases read TGTGCCAGCAGTCCCATCCGGGACTCCCATGAGCAGTTCTTC. Protein translation: CASSPIRDSHEQFF.